This T cell receptor beta chain was captured in a study of CD8 T cells in ankylosing spondylitis. TCRdb independently ran MiXCR on the 5' RACE reads; one entry per CDR3 protein. The table lists under 300,000 distinct CDR3 sequences, about 10% of them singletons. Turning to this clonotype: Its antigen is unknown.

Study-level findings and limits: Several of the motif variants were reported before in synovial fluid and blood from reactive arthritis.

Germline CDR1 DFQATT, CDR2 SNEGSKA (reference sequence). This CDR3 region has 15 residues. The V gene lost 3 bases and the J gene lost 4 bases, with 19 bases spanning the gap. The source of this sequence is a male donor with ankylosing spondylitis or in good health (not recorded which). What was sequenced was blood, either unsorted or a sorted T cell fraction (not recorded which). The J gene is TRBJ2-7, the V gene TRBV20-1, with D possibly being TRBD2 (7 bases). The CDR3 sequence is CSASSRGRAVYEQYF. As DNA, the CDR3 is TGCAGTGCTAGTTCTAGGGGGAGGGCCGTATACGAGCAGTACTTC.